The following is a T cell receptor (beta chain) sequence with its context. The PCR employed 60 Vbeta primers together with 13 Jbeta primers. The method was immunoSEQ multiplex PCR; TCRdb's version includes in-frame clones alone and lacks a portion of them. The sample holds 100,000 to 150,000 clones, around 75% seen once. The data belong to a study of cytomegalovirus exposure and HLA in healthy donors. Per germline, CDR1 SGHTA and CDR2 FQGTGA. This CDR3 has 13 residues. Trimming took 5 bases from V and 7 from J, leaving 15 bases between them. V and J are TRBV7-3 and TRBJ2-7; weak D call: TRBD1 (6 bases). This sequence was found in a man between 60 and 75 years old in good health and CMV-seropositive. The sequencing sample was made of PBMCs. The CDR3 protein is CASSPSTGLEQYF. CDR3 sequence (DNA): TGTGCCAGCAGCCCAAGTACAGGGTTGGAGCAGTACTTC.